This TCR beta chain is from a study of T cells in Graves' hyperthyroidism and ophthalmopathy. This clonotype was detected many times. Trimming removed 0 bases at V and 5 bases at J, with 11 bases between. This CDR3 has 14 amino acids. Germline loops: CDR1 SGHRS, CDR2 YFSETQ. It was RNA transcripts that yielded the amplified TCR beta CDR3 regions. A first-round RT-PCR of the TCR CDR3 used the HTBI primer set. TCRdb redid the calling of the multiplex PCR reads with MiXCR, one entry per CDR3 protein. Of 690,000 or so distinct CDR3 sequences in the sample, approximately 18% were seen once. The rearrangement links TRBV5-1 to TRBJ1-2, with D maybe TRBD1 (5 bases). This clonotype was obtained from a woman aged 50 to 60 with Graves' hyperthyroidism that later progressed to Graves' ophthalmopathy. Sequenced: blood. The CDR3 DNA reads TGCGCCAGCAGCTTGGGGTCGCGACAGTATGGCTACACCTTC. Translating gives CASSLGSRQYGYTF.